This TCR beta chain emerged from a study of CD8 T cells in Susac syndrome. The V segment lost 3 bases and the J segment 1 base; nucleotides outside the gene matches: 7. This CDR3 spans 17 amino acids. The germline gives CDR1 SGHVS, CDR2 FQNEAQ. Random hexamers served to reverse transcribe roughly 0.5 to 1 ug RNA. TCRdb redid the calling of the immunoSEQ multiplex PCR reads with MiXCR, one entry per CDR3 protein. The table has roughly 80,000 distinct CDR3 sequences, just over 90% seen once. Bulk CD8+ and CD4+ cells came from magnetic negative isolation; CD8+ TEMRA by FACS. The chain joins TRBV7-8 to TRBJ1-5; TRBD1 agrees at 9 bases. This TCR came from a human donor with Susac syndrome. The sequencing sample was made of CD4+ T cells from PBMCs. The CDR3 region is CASSFWTGAGSNQPQHF. The DNA for the CDR3 is TGTGCCAGCAGCTTCTGGACAGGGGCTGGCAGCAATCAGCCCCAGCATTTT. The variable domain in full, completed from reference TRBV7-8 and TRBJ1-5, reads GAGVSQSPRYKVAKRGQDVALRCDPISGHVSLFWYQQALGQGPEFLTYFQNEAQLDKSGLPSDRFFAERPEGSVSTLKIQRTQQEDSAVYLCASSFWTGAGSNQPQHFGDGTRLSIL.